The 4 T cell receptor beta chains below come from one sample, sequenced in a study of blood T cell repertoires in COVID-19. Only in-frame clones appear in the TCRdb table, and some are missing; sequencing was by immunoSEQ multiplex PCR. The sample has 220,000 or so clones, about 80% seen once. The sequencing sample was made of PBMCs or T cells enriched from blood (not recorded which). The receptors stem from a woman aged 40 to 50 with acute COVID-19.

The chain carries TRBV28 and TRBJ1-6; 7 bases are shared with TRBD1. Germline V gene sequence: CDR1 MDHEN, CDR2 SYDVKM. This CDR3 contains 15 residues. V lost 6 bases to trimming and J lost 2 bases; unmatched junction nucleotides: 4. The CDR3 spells CASSPGQTYNSPLHF. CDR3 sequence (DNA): TGTGCCAGCAGCCCGGGACAGACCTATAATTCACCCCTCCACTTT. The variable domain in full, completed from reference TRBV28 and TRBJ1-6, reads DVKVTQSSRYLVKRTGEKVFLECVQDMDHENMFWYRQDPGLGLRLIYFSYDVKMKEKGDIPEGYSVSREKKERFSLILESASTNQTSMYLCASSPGQTYNSPLHFGNGTRLTVT.

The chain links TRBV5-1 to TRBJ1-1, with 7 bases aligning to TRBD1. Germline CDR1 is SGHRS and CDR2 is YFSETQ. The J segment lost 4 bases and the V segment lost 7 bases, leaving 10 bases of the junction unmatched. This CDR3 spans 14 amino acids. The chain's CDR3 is CASLEGAGGTEAFF. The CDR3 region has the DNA TGCGCCAGCTTAGAGGGGGCAGGGGGCACTGAAGCTTTCTTT.

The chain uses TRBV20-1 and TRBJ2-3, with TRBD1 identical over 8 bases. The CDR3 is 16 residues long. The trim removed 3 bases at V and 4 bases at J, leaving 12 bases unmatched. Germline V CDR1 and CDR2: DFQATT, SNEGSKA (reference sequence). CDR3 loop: CSASKGTGQRSDTQYF. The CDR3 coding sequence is TGCAGTGCTAGTAAAGGGACAGGACAAAGGTCAGATACGCAGTATTTT.

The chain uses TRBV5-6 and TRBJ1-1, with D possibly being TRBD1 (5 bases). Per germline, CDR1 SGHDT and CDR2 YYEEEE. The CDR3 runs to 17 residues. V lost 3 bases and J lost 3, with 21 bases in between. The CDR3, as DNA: TGTGCCAGCAGCTCCATCGGGGCGGGGGTACGGGACACTGAAGCTTTCTTT. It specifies CASSSIGAGVRDTEAFF.